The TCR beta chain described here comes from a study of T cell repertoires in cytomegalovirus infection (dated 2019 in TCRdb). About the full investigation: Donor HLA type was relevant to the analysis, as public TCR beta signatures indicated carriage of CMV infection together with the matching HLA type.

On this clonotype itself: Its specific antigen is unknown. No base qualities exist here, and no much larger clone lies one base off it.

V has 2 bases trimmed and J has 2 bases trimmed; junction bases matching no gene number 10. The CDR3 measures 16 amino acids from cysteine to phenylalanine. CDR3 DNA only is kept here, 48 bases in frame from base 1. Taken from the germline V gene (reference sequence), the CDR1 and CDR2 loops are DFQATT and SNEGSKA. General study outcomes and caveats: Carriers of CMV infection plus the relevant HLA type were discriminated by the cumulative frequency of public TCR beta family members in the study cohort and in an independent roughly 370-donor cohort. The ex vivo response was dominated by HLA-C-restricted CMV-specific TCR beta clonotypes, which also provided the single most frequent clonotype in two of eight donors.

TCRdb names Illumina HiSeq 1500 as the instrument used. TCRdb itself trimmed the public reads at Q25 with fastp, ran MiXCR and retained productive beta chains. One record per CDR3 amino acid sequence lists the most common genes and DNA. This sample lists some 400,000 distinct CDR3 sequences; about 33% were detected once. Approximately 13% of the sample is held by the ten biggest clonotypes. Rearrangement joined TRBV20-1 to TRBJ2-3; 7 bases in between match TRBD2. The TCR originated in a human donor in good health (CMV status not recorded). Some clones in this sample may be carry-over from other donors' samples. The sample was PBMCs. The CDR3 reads CSARSPPAGSTDTQYF. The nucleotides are TGCAGTGCTAGATCCCCCCCAGCGGGGTCCACAGATACGCAGTATTTT.